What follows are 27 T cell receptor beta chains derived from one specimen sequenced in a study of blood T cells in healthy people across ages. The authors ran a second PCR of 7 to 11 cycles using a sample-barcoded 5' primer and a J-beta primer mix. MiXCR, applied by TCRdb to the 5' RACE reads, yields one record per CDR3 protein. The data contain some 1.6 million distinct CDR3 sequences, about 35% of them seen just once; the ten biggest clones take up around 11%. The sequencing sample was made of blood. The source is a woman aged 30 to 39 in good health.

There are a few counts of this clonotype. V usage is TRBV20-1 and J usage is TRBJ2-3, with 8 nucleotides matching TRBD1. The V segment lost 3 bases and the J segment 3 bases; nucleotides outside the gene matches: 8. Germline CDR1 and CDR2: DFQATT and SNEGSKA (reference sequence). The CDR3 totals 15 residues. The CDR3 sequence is CSASRPGGLTDTQYF. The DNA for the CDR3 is TGCAGTGCTAGTCGCCCAGGGGGCTTGACAGATACGCAGTATTTT.

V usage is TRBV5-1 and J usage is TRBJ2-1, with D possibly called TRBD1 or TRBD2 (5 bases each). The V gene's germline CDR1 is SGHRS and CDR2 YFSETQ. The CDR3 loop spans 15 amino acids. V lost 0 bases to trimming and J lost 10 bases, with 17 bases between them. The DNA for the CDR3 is TGCGCCAGCAGCTTGGTGTTAACAGGAGGAGAGGAGCAGTTCTTC. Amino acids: CASSLVLTGGEEQFF.

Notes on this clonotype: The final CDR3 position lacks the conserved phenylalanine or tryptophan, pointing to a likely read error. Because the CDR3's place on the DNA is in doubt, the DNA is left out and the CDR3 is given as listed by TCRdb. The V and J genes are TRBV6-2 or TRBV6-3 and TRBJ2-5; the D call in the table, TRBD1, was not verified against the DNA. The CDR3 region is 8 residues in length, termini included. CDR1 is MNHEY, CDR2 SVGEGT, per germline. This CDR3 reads CASTQVGG.

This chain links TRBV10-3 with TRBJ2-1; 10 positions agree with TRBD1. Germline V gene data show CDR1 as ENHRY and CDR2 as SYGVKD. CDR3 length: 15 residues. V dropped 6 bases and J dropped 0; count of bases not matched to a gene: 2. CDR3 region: CAIRRQGASYNEQFF. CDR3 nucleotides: TGTGCCATCAGGCGACAGGGGGCCTCCTACAATGAGCAGTTCTTC.

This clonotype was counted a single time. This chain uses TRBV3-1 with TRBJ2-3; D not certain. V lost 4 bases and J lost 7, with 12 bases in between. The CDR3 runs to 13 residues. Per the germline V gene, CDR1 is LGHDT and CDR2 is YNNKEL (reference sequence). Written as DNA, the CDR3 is TGTGCCAGCAGCCGAGATAGGCGGAATACGCAGTATTTT. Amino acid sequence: CASSRDRRNTQYF.

The CDR3 DNA sequence: TGTGCCATCAGTGGACTAGCGGGGAGAACCGGGGAGCTGTTTTTT. Its translation: CAISGLAGRTGELFF. The gene calls are TRBV10-3 and TRBJ2-2; 11 bases agree with TRBD2. Germline trimming cut 4 bases from V and 5 bases from J; bases unmatched to any gene: 3. Germline CDR1 reads ENHRY; CDR2 reads SYGVKD. There are 15 residues in the CDR3.

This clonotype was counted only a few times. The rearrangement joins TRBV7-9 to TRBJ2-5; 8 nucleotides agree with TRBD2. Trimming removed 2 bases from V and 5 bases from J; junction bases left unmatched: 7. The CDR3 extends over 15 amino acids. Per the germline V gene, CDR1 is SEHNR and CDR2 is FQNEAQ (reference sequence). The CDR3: CASSLTGGPQETQYF. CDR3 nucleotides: TGTGCCAGCAGCTTAACGGGAGGGCCGCAGGAGACCCAGTACTTC. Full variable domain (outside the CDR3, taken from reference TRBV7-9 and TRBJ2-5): DTGVSQNPRHKITKRGQNVTFRCDPISEHNRLYWYRQTLGQGPEFLTYFQNEAQLEKSRLLSDRFSAERPKGSFSTLEIQRTEQGDSAMYLCASSLTGGPQETQYFGPGTRLLVL.

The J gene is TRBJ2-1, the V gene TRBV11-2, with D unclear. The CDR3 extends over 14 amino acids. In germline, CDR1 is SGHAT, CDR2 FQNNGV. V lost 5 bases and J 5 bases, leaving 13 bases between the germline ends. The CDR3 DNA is TGTGCCAGCAGCCCCACCGCCCTAAACAATGAGCAGTTCTTC. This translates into CASSPTALNNEQFF. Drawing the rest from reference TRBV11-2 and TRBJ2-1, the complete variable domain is EAGVAQSPRYKIIEKRQSVAFWCNPISGHATLYWYQQILGQGPKLLIQFQNNGVVDDSQLPKDRFSAERLKGVDSTLKIQPAKLEDSAVYLCASSPTALNNEQFFGPGTRLTVL.

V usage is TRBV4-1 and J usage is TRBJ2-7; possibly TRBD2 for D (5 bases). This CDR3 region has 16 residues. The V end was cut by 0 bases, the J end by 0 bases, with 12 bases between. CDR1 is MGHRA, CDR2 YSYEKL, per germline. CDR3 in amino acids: CASSQDLTTRSYEQYF. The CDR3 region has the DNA TGCGCCAGCAGCCAAGATTTGACTACTCGCTCCTACGAGCAGTACTTC.

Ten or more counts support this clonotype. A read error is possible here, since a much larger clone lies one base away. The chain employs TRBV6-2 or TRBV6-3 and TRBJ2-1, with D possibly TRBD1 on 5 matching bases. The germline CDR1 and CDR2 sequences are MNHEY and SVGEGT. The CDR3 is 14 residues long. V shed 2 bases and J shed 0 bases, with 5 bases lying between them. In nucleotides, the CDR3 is TGTGCCAGCAGTTACGACAGCTCCTACAATGAGCAGTTCTTC. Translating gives CASSYDSSYNEQFF.

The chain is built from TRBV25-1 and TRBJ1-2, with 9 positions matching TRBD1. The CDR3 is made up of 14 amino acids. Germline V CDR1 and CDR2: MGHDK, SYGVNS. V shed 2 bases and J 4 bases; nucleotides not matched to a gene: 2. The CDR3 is CASSEGGQGYGYTF. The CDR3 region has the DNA TGTGCCAGCAGTGAAGGGGGACAGGGCTATGGCTACACCTTC.

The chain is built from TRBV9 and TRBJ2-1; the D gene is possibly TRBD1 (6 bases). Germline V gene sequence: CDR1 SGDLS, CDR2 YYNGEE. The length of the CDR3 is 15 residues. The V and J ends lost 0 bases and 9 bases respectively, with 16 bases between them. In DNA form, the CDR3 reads TGTGCCAGCAGCGTAGGCCCAACAGGGTCAGGTGAGCAGTTCTTC. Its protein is CASSVGPTGSGEQFF.

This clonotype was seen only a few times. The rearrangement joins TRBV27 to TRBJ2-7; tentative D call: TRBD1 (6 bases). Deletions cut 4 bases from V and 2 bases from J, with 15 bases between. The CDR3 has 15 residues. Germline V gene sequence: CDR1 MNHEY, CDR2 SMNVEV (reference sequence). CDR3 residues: CASSSAAGVPYEQYF. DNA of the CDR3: TGTGCCAGCAGTTCCGCCGCAGGGGTCCCCTACGAGCAGTACTTC.

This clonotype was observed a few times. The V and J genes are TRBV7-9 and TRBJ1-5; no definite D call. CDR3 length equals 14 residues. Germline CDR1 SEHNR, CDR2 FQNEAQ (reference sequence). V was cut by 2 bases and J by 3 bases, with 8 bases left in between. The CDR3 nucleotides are TGTGCCAGCAGCTTATCAGGAAACAATCAGCCCCAGCATTTT. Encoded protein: CASSLSGNNQPQHF.

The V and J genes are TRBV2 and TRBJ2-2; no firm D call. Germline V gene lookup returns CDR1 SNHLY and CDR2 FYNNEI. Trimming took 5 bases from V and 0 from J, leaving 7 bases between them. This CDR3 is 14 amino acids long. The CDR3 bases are TGTGCCAGCAGTTGGCAGGCGAACACCGGGGAGCTGTTTTTT. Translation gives CASSWQANTGELFF. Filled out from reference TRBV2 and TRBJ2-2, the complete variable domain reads EPEVTQTPSHQVTQMGQEVILRCVPISNHLYFYWYRQILGQKVEFLVSFYNNEISEKSEIFDDQFSVERPDGSNFTLKIRSTKLEDSAMYFCASSWQANTGELFFGEGSRLTVL.

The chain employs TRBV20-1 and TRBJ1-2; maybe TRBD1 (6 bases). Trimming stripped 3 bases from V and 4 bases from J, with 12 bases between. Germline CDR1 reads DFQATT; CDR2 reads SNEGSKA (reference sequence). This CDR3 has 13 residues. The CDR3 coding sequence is TGCAGTGCTAGGACAGGCAGTAGCTATGGCTACACCTTC. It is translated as CSARTGSSYGYTF.

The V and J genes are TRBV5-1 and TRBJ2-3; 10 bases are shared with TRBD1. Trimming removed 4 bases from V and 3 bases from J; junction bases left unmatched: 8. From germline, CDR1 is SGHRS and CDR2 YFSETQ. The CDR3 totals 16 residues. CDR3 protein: CASSPGDRGETDTQYF. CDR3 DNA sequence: TGCGCCAGCAGCCCGGGGGACAGGGGCGAGACAGATACGCAGTATTTT.

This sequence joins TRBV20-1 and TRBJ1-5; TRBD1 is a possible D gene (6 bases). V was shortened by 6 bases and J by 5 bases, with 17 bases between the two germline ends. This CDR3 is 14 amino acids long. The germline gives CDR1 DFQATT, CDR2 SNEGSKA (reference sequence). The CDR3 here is CSAQIQGRYQPQHF. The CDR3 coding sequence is TGCAGTGCCCAGATTCAGGGGAGGTATCAGCCCCAGCATTTT.

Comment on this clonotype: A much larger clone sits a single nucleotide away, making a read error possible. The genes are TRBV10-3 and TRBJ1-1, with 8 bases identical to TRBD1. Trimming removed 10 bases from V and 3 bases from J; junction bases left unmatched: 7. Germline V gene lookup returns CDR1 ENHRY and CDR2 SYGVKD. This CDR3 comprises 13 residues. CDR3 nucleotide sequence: TGTGCCACTAACAGGGGGACTGACACTGAAGCTTTCTTT. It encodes CATNRGTDTEAFF.

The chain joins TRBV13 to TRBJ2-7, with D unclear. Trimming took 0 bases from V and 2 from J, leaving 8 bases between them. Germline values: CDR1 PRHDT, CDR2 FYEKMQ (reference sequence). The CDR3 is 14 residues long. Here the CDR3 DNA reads TGTGCCAGCAGCTTAGGGGACGGCCCCTACGAGCAGTACTTC. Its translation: CASSLGDGPYEQYF.

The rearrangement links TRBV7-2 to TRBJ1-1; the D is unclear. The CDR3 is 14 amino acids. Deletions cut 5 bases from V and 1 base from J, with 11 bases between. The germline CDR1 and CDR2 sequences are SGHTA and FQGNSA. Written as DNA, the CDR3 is TGTGCCAGCAGCCCCTTTCGGGGGAACACTGAAGCTTTCTTT. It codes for CASSPFRGNTEAFF.

The CDR3 sequence is CASSHPIKGKSGTEAFF. CDR3 nucleotides: TGCGCCAGCAGCCATCCCATAAAAGGAAAATCGGGCACTGAAGCTTTCTTT. The chain uses TRBV4-1 and TRBJ1-1, with no clear D. The CDR3 spans 17 residues. V dropped 3 bases and J dropped 4 bases, with 21 bases sitting between them. CDR1 is MGHRA, CDR2 YSYEKL, per germline.

The chain's CDR3 is CASSQAAGAFGTQYF. The CDR3 nucleotides are TGCGCCAGCAGCCAAGCAGCGGGGGCCTTCGGGACCCAGTACTTC. The chain uses TRBV4-1 and TRBJ2-5; TRBD2 aligns across 8 bases. V shed 1 base and J 7 bases; nucleotides not matched to a gene: 8. The CDR3 extends over 15 amino acids. Germline CDR1 is MGHRA and CDR2 is YSYEKL.

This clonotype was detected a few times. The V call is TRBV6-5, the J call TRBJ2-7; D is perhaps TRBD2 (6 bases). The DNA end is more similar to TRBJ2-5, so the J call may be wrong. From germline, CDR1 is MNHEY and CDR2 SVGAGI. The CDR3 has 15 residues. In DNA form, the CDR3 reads TGTGCCAGCAGTACGTCTGGGACTGCAGCTGGGACCCAGTACTTC. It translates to CASSTSGTAAGTQYF.

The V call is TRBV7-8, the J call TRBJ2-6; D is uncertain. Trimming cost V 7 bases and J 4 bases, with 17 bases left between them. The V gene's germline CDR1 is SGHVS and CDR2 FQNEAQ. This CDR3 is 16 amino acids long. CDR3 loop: CASTEYRAGGANVLTF. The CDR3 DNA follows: TGTGCCAGCACCGAGTACCGGGCTGGGGGGGCCAACGTCCTGACTTTC.

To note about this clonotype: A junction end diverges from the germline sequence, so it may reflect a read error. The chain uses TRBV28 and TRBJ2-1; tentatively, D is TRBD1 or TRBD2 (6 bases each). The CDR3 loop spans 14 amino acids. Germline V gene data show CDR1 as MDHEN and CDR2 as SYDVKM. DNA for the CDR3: TGTGCCGGCAGGGGACTGATCGGCGACAATGAGCAGTTCTTC. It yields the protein CAGRGLIGDNEQFF. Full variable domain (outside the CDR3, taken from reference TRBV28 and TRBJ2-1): DVKVTQSSRYLVKRTGEKVFLECVQDMDHENMFWYRQDPGLGLRLIYFSYDVKMKEKGDIPEGYSVSREKKERFSLILESASTNQTSMYLCAGRGLIGDNEQFFGPGTRLTVL.

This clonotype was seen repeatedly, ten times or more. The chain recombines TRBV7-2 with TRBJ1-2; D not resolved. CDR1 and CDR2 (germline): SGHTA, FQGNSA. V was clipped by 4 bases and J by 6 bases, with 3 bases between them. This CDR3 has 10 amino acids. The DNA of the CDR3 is TGTGCCAGCAGCTACAATGGCTACACCTTC. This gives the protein CASSYNGYTF.